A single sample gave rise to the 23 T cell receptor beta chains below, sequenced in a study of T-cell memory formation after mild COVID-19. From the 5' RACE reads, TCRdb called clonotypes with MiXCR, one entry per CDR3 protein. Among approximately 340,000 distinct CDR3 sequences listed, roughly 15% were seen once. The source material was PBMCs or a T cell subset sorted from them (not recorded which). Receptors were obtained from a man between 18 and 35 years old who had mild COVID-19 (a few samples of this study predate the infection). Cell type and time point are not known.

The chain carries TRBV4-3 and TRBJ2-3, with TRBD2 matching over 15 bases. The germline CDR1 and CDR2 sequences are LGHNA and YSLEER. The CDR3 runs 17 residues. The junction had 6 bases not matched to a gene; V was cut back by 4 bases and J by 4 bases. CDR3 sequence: CASSLRTSGGGADTQYF. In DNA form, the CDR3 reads TGCGCCAGCAGCCTTCGGACTAGCGGGGGGGGTGCAGATACGCAGTATTTT.

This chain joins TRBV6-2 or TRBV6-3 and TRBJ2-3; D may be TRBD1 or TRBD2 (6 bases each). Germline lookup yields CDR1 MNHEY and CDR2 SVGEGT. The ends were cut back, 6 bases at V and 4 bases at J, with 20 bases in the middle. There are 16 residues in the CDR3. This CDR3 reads CASRPLGGRFADTQYF. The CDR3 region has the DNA TGTGCCAGCAGACCCTTGGGGGGCAGGTTTGCAGATACGCAGTATTTT.

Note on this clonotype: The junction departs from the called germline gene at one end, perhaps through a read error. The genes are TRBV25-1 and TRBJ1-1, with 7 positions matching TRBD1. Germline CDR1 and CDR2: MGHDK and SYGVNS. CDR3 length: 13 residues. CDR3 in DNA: TGTGCCAGCAGTGACCCCGGGACAGACCGGCGATGTTTT. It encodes CASSDPGTDRRCF.

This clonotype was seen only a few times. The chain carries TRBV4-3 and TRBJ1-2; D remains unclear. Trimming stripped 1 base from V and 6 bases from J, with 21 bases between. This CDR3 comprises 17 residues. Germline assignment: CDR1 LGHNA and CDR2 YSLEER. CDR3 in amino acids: CASSQGTWRVRTDGYTF. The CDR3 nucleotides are TGCGCCAGCAGCCAAGGGACCTGGAGGGTGCGGACGGATGGCTACACCTTC.

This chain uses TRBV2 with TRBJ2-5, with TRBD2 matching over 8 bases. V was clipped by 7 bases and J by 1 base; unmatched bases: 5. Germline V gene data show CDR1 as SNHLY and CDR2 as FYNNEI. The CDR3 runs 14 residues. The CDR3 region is CASTAGTSQETQYF. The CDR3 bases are TGTGCCAGCACCGCCGGGACTAGCCAAGAGACCCAGTACTTC.

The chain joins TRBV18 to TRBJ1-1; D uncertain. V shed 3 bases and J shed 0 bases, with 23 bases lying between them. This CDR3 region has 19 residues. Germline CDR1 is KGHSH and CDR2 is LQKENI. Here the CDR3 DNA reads TGTGCCAGCTCACCCGTGCAGATACCCAGACTTAAGATGAACACTGAAGCTTTCTTT. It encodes CASSPVQIPRLKMNTEAFF.

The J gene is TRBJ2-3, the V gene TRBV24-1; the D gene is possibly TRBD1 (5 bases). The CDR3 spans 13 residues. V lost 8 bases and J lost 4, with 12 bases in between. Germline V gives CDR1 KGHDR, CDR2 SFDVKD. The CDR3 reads CATIRQSADTQYF. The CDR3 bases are TGTGCCACCATCCGACAGAGCGCAGATACGCAGTATTTT.

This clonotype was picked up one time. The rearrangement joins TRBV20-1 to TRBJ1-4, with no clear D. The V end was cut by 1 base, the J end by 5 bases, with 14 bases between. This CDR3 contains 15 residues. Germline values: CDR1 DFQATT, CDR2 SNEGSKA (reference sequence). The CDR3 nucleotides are TGCAGTGCTAGAGTTAGCAACGGGGAGAATGAAAAACTGTTTTTT. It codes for CSARVSNGENEKLFF.

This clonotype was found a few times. For the CDR3, the DNA is TGCGCCAGCACCCCTCGGGGGGGTGATGTTGCTGGCTACACCTTC. It encodes CASTPRGGDVAGYTF. The V and J genes are TRBV5-1 and TRBJ1-2; TRBD1 is a possible D gene (5 bases). From germline, CDR1 is SGHRS and CDR2 YFSETQ. The CDR3 length is 15 residues. V was trimmed by 6 bases and J by 7 bases, leaving 22 bases between them.

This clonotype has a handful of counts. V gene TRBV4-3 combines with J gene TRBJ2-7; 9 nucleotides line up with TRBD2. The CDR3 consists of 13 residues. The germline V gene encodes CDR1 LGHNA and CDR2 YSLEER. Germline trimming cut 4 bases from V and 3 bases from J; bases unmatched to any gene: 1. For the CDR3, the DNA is TGCGCCAGCAGCCCAGCGGGGGGCTACGAGCAGTACTTC. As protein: CASSPAGGYEQYF.

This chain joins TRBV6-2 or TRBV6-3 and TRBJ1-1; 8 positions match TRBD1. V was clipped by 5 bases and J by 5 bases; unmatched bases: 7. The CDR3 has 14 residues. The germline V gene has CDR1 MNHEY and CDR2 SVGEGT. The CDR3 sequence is CASSLSGGWTEAFF. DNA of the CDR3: TGTGCCAGCAGTCTTTCAGGGGGCTGGACTGAAGCTTTCTTT.

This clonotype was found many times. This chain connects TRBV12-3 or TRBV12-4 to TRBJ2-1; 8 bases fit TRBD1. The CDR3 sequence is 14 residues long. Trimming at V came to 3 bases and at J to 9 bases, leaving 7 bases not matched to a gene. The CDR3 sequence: CASSFWAGGGEQFF. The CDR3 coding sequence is TGTGCCAGCAGTTTCTGGGCAGGGGGCGGTGAGCAGTTCTTC.

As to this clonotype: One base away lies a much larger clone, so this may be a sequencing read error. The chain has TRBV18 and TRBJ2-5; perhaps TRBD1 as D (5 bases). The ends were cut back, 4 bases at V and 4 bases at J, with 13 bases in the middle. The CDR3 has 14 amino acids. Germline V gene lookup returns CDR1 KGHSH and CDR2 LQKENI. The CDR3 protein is CASSLRQWAETQYF. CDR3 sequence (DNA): TGTGCCAGCTCACTTCGACAGTGGGCAGAGACCCAGTACTTC.

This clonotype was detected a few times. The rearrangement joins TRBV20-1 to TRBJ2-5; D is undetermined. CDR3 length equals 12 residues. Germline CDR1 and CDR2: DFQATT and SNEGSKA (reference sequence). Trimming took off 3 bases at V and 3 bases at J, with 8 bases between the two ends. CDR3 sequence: CSARAGEETQYF. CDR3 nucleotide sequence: TGCAGTGCTAGGGCTGGAGAAGAGACCCAGTACTTC.

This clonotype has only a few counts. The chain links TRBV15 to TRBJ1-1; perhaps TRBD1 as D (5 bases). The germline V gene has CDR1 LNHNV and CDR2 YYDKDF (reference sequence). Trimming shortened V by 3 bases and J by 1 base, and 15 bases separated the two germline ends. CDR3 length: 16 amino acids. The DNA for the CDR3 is TGTGCCACCAGCAGGGATCGCCTCGGGGGGAACACTGAAGCTTTCTTT. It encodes CATSRDRLGGNTEAFF.

The CDR3 region is CAIRGTPNTEAFF. DNA for the CDR3: TGTGCCATTCGCGGGACACCGAACACTGAAGCTTTCTTT. The chain has TRBV10-3 and TRBJ1-1, with D perhaps matching TRBD1 (6 bases). Germline CDR1 reads ENHRY; CDR2 reads SYGVKD. Trimming left V 9 bases short and J 1 base short, with 12 bases between. The CDR3 consists of 13 residues.

CDR3 loop: CASSMGFGYTF. The CDR3, as DNA: TGTGCCAGCAGTATGGGGTTTGGCTACACCTTC. J is TRBJ1-2 and V is TRBV12-3 or TRBV12-4; D remains ambiguous. The CDR3 is 11 amino acids. Trimming took off 5 bases at V and 7 bases at J, with 8 bases between the two ends.

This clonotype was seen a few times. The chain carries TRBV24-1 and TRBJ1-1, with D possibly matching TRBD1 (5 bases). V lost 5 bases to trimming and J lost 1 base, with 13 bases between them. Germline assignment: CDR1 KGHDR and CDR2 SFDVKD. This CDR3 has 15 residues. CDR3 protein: CATSGSGGGNTEAFF. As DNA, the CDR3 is TGTGCCACCAGTGGGTCTGGCGGGGGGAACACTGAAGCTTTCTTT.

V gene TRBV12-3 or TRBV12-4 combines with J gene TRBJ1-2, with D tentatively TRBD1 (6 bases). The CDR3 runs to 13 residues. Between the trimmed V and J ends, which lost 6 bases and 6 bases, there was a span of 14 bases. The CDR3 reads CASSLTYRDGYTF. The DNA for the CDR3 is TGTGCCAGCAGCCTCACCTACAGGGATGGCTACACCTTC.

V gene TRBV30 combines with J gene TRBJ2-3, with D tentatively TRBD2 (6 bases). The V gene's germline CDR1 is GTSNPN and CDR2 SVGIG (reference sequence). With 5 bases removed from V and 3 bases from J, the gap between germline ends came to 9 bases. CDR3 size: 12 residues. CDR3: CAWDGGTDTQYF. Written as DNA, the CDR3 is TGTGCCTGGGACGGGGGTACAGATACGCAGTATTTT.

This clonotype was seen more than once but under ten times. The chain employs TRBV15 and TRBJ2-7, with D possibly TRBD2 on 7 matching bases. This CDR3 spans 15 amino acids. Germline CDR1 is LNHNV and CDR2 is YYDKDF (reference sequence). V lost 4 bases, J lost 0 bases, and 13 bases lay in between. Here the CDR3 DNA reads TGTGCCACCAGCATAAGGGGGGGATCCTCCTACGAGCAGTACTTC. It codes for CATSIRGGSSYEQYF.

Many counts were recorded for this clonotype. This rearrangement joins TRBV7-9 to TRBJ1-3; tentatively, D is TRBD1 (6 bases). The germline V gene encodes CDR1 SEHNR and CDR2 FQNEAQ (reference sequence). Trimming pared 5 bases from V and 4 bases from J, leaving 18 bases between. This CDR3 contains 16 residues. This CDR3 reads CASSPKIRTAGNTIYF. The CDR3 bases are TGTGCCAGCAGCCCTAAGATCCGGACAGCGGGAAACACCATATATTTT.

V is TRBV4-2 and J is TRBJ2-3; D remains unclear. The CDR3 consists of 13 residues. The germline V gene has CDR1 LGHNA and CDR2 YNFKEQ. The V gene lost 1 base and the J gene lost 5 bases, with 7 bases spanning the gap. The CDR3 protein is CASSQGSGDTQYF. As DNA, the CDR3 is TGTGCCAGCAGCCAAGGTAGTGGAGATACGCAGTATTTT.